These 20 T cell receptor beta chains originate from one sample sequenced in a study of blood T cell repertoires in COVID-19. Sequencing was performed with immunoSEQ multiplex PCR; in TCRdb, only in-frame clones are kept and a portion is missing. This repertoire shows 310,000 or so clones, over 80% found once; its top ten account for 8% to 9%. Sample: PBMCs or T cells enriched from blood (not recorded which). The receptors here all came from a woman under 30 who had recovered from COVID-19.

This chain joins TRBV3-1 (or the pseudogene TRBV3-2) and TRBJ1-1; D is uncertain. Germline lookup yields CDR1 LGHDT and CDR2 YNNKEL (reference sequence). V was cut by 4 bases and J by 5 bases, with 20 bases left in between. The CDR3 length is 16 residues. CDR3 sequence reads: CASSLRRTTPETEAFF. CDR3 sequence (DNA): TGTGCCAGCAGCCTCCGCAGGACTACCCCGGAGACTGAAGCTTTCTTT.

This clone showed up just once. The chain recombines TRBV19 with TRBJ2-2, with 8 bases fitting TRBD2. The CDR3 is 15 residues long. In germline, CDR1 is LNHDA, CDR2 SQIVND (reference sequence). V shed 5 bases and J 9 bases; nucleotides not matched to a gene: 11. Here the CDR3 DNA reads TGTGCCAGTAGTCCCCGGACTAGCCGGAATTGGGAGCTGTTTTTT. It encodes CASSPRTSRNWELFF. Based on the CDR3 plus reference TRBV19 and TRBJ2-2, the full variable domain is DGGITQSPKYLFRKEGQNVTLSCEQNLNHDAMYWYRQDPGQGLRLIYYSQIVNDFQKGDIAEGYSVSREKKESFPLTVTSAQKNPTAFYLCASSPRTSRNWELFFGEGSRLTVL.

The chain couples TRBV28 to TRBJ2-3; D gene uncertain. The germline V gene has CDR1 MDHEN and CDR2 SYDVKM. This CDR3 contains 16 residues. V was pared by 6 bases and J by 0 bases, with 16 bases between. CDR3 residues: CASRPGYRYSTDTQYF. The CDR3 DNA is TGTGCCAGCAGACCCGGGTACCGCTATAGCACAGATACGCAGTATTTT.

The chain couples TRBV4-3 to TRBJ2-1, with 9 bases lining up with TRBD2. Trimming at V came to 1 base and at J to 15 bases, leaving 10 bases not matched to a gene. CDR1 LGHNA and CDR2 YSLEER come from the germline V gene. The CDR3 runs 14 residues. The CDR3 region has the DNA TGCGCCAGCAGCCAAGCAACGGGGGGGACTAGCTTGTTCTTC. It yields the protein CASSQATGGTSLFF.

V is TRBV30 and J is TRBJ1-1, with TRBD1 matching 8 bases. Germline-derived CDR1 and CDR2 are GTSNPN and SVGIG (reference sequence). The V and J ends lost 2 bases and 4 bases, in that order; junction bases with no gene match: 6. CDR3 length: 14 residues. CDR3: CAWSPGGLGTEAFF. CDR3 sequence (DNA): TGTGCCTGGAGTCCAGGGGGCTTGGGCACTGAAGCTTTCTTT.

The J gene is TRBJ2-5, the V gene TRBV11-3; 9 bases line up with TRBD2. The germline gives CDR1 SGHNT, CDR2 YENEEA. Unmatched junction bases numbered 6, after V lost 2 bases and J lost 5 bases. CDR3 length: 15 amino acids. The CDR3 nucleotides are TGTGCCAGCAGCTTAAATGCGGGAGGGTTCGAGACCCAGTACTTC. It yields the protein CASSLNAGGFETQYF.

The chain links TRBV5-4 to TRBJ2-1; 7 bases are a match to TRBD2. The CDR3 length is 16 residues. CDR1 is SGHNT, CDR2 YYREEE, per germline (reference sequence). Losses at the gene ends were 4 bases for V and 0 bases for J; bases not matched to a gene: 7. As DNA, the CDR3 is TGTGCCAGCAGCGACCAGCGGGGAAGCTCCTACAATGAGCAGTTCTTC. It codes for CASSDQRGSSYNEQFF.

A remark on this clone: The identical CDR3 is also encoded by other nucleotide sequences in the sample. The rearrangement uses TRBV7-2 and TRBJ1-2; TRBD1 agrees at 7 bases. The CDR3 covers 13 residues. The ends lost 5 bases at V and 4 bases at J; junction bases unmatched: 4. CDR1 is SGHTA and CDR2 is FQGNSA in the germline V gene. Here the CDR3 reads CASSPRTGYGYTF. The DNA of the CDR3 is TGTGCCAGCAGCCCTAGGACAGGCTATGGCTACACCTTC.

This chain joins TRBV18 and TRBJ2-7; D may be TRBD2 (5 bases). Looked up from germline, CDR1 is KGHSH and CDR2 is LQKENI. The CDR3 runs to 12 residues. V was cut by 6 bases and J by 6 bases, with 12 bases left in between. CDR3 loop: CASSRDPGEQYF. The CDR3 DNA follows: TGTGCCAGCTCCCGGGATCCCGGCGAGCAGTACTTC. The full variable domain, in which reference TRBV18 and TRBJ2-7 provide the parts outside the CDR3, is NAGVMQNPRHLVRRRGQEARLRCSPMKGHSHVYWYRQLPEEGLKFMVYLQKENIIDESGMPKERFSAEFPKEGPSILRIQQVVRGDSAAYFCASSRDPGEQYFGPGTRLTVT.

This chain links TRBV7-3 with TRBJ2-5; 10 nucleotides line up with TRBD2. Germline loops: CDR1 SGHTA, CDR2 FQGTGA. This CDR3 is 17 amino acids long. V gave up 5 bases and J gave up 0 bases; unmatched junction bases: 9. The CDR3 nucleotides are TGTGCCAGCAGCGGACCGAAGCGGGAGGGGTACCAAGAGACCCAGTACTTC. Protein product: CASSGPKREGYQETQYF.

This chain links TRBV19 with TRBJ2-1; a weak D match, TRBD1 (6 bases). This CDR3 contains 14 residues. Trimming removed 6 bases from V and 0 bases from J, with 9 bases in between. The germline V gene encodes CDR1 LNHDA and CDR2 SQIVND (reference sequence). CDR3 sequence: CASRPRGSYNEQFF. The CDR3 nucleotides are TGTGCCAGTAGACCCAGGGGCTCCTACAATGAGCAGTTCTTC.

The chain has TRBV2 and TRBJ2-3, with 10 nucleotides matching TRBD2. The CDR3 is 15 residues long. The germline V gene encodes CDR1 SNHLY and CDR2 FYNNEI. V lost 4 bases to trimming and J lost 5 bases; unmatched junction nucleotides: 6. This CDR3 is CASSVTSGTVDTQYF. The CDR3 bases are TGTGCCAGCAGTGTAACTAGCGGGACCGTAGATACGCAGTATTTT.

The chain is built from TRBV19 and TRBJ2-7; 8 bases map to TRBD1. V lost 5 bases to trimming and J lost 2 bases; unmatched junction nucleotides: 8. Germline lookup yields CDR1 LNHDA and CDR2 SQIVND (reference sequence). This CDR3 has 15 amino acids. The CDR3 DNA is TGTGCCAGTAGTCCCCGGACAGGGAGGACCTACGAGCAGTACTTC. This gives the protein CASSPRTGRTYEQYF.

The chain joins TRBV27 to TRBJ1-1; D is unresolved. Between the trimmed V and J ends, which lost 2 bases and 1 base, there was a span of 11 bases. Germline CDR1 and CDR2: MNHEY and SMNVEV (reference sequence). The CDR3 extends over 15 amino acids. The CDR3 loop reads CASSLQSRRNTEAFF. The CDR3 DNA reads TGTGCCAGCAGTTTACAAAGCAGGCGGAACACTGAAGCTTTCTTT.

The chain recombines TRBV4-2 with TRBJ2-5; 9 bases match TRBD2. Looked up from germline, CDR1 is LGHNA and CDR2 is YNFKEQ. CDR3 length equals 16 residues. The junction had 6 bases not matched to a gene; V was cut back by 0 bases and J by 4 bases. The CDR3 sequence is CASSQDPSGNGETQYF. The CDR3, as DNA: TGTGCCAGCAGCCAAGATCCTAGCGGGAACGGAGAGACCCAGTACTTC.

The CDR3 here is CATSRSRTGNQPQHF. DNA for the CDR3: TGTGCCACCAGCAGATCCAGGACAGGGAATCAGCCCCAGCATTTT. The gene calls are TRBV15 and TRBJ1-5; 8 bases match TRBD1. There are 15 residues in the CDR3. The V gene's germline CDR1 is LNHNV and CDR2 YYDKDF (reference sequence). The J segment lost 4 bases and the V segment lost 2 bases, leaving 4 bases of the junction unmatched.

CDR3 residues: CASSATTGRGSNEQFF. Written as DNA, the CDR3 is TGTGCCAGCAGCGCAACAACAGGAAGAGGCTCGAATGAGCAGTTCTTC. V gene TRBV7-3 combines with J gene TRBJ2-1; D might be TRBD1 (5 bases). V was trimmed by 5 bases and J by 7 bases, leaving 21 bases between them. The germline CDR1 and CDR2 sequences are SGHTA and FQGTGA. The CDR3 has 16 residues.

The chain employs TRBV11-2 and TRBJ2-4; weak D call: TRBD1 (5 bases). V lost 3 bases, J lost 6 bases, and 12 bases lay in between. The CDR3 is 14 residues long. The germline gives CDR1 SGHAT, CDR2 FQNNGV. The CDR3, as DNA: TGTGCCAGCAGCTTTCTAGGAAGGGGAAACATTCAGTACTTC. Translated: CASSFLGRGNIQYF.

This clone was recorded a few times. The chain carries TRBV19 and TRBJ1-1; 12 nucleotides line up with TRBD1. The germline gives CDR1 LNHDA, CDR2 SQIVND (reference sequence). Trimming removed 4 bases from V and 3 bases from J; junction bases left unmatched: 6. The CDR3 covers 16 residues. The DNA of the CDR3 is TGTGCCAGTAGTACGGGGACAGGGGGCGCGGACACTGAAGCTTTCTTT. Translated: CASSTGTGGADTEAFF. The entire variable domain, with the rest obtained from reference TRBV19 and TRBJ1-1, is as follows: DGGITQSPKYLFRKEGQNVTLSCEQNLNHDAMYWYRQDPGQGLRLIYYSQIVNDFQKGDIAEGYSVSREKKESFPLTVTSAQKNPTAFYLCASSTGTGGADTEAFFGQGTRLTVV.

V usage is TRBV28 and J usage is TRBJ1-1; no firm D call. Germline CDR1 and CDR2: MDHEN and SYDVKM. The CDR3 is 15 amino acids. With 5 bases removed from V and 1 base from J, the gap between germline ends came to 14 bases. DNA for the CDR3: TGTGCCAGCAGTACACGATACGCCCGGAACACTGAAGCTTTCTTT. Translating gives CASSTRYARNTEAFF. Combining the CDR3 with reference TRBV28 and TRBJ1-1 gives the whole variable domain DVKVTQSSRYLVKRTGEKVFLECVQDMDHENMFWYRQDPGLGLRLIYFSYDVKMKEKGDIPEGYSVSREKKERFSLILESASTNQTSMYLCASSTRYARNTEAFFGQGTRLTVV.